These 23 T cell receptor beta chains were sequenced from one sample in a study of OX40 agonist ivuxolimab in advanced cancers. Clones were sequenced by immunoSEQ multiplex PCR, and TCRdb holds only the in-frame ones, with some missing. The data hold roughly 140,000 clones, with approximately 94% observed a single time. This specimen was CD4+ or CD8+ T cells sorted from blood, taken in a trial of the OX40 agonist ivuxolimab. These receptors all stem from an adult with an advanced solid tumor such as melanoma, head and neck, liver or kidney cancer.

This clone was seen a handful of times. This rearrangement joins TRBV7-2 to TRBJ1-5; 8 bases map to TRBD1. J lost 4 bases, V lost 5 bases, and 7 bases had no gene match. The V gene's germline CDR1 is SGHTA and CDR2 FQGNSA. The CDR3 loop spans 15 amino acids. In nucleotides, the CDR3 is TGTGCCAGCAGCACCGGACAGGGACGAAATCAGCCCCAGCATTTT. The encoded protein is CASSTGQGRNQPQHF.

CDR3 sequence: CASSLPELFF. For the CDR3, the DNA is TGTGCCAGCAGCCTCCCCGAGCTGTTTTTT. The rearrangement joins TRBV5-5 to TRBJ2-2; D uncertain. CDR1 is SGHKS, CDR2 YYEKEE, per germline (reference sequence). The CDR3 contains 10 residues. V lost 4 bases to trimming and J lost 11 bases, with 6 bases between them.

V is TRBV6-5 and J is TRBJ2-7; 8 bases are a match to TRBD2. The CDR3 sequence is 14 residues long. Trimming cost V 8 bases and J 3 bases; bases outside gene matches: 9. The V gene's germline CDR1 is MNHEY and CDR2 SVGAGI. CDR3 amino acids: CASGRAGAFYEQYF. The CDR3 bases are TGTGCCAGCGGAAGAGCGGGAGCCTTCTACGAGCAGTACTTC.

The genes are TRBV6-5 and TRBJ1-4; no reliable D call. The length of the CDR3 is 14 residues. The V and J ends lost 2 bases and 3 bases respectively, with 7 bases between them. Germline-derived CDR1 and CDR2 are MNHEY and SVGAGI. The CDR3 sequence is CASSYGPANEKLFF. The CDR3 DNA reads TGTGCCAGCAGTTACGGGCCAGCTAATGAAAAACTGTTTTTT.

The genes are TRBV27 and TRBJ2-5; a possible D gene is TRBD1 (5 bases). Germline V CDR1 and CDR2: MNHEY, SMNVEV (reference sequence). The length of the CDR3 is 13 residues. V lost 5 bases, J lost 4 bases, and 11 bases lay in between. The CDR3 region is CASSRKGLETQYF. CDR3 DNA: TGTGCCAGCAGTAGAAAGGGGTTAGAGACCCAGTACTTC.

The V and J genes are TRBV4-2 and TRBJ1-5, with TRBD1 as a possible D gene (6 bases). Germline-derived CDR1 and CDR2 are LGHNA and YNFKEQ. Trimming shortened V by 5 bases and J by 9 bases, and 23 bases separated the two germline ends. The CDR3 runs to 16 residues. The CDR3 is CASSAQGQGGLRPQHF. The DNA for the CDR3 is TGTGCCAGCAGCGCCCAGGGACAAGGGGGGCTAAGGCCCCAGCATTTT.

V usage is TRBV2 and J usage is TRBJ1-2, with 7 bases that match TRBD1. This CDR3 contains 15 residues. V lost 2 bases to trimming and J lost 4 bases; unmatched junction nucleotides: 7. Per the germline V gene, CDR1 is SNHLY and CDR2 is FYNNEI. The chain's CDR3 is CASSENRQGGYGYTF. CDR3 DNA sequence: TGTGCCAGCAGTGAAAATAGACAGGGAGGCTATGGCTACACCTTC.

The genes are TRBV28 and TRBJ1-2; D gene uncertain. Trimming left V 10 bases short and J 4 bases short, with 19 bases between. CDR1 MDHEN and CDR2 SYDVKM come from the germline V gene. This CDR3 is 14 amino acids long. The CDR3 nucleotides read TGTGCCACCGAGTCCCACCGGGTCGGCTATGGCTACACCTTC. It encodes CATESHRVGYGYTF.

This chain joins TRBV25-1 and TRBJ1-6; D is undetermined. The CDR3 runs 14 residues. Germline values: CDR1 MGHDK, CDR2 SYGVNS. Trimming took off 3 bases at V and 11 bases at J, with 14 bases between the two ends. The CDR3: CASSDYNREAPLHF. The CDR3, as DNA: TGTGCCAGCAGTGATTACAACAGAGAGGCACCCCTCCACTTT.

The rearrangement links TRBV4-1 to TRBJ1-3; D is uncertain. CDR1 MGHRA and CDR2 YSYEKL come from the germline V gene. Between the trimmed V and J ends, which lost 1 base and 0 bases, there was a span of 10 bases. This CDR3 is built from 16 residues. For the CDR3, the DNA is TGCGCCAGCAGCCAAGTCGGGCTTTCCTCTGGAAACACCATATATTTT. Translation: CASSQVGLSSGNTIYF.

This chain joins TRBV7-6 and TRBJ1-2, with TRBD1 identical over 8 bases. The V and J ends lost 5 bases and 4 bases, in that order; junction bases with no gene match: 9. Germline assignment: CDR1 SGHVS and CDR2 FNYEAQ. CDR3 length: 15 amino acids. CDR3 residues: CASSPSAGGAYGYTF. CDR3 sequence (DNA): TGTGCCAGCAGCCCCTCGGCAGGGGGCGCCTATGGCTACACCTTC.

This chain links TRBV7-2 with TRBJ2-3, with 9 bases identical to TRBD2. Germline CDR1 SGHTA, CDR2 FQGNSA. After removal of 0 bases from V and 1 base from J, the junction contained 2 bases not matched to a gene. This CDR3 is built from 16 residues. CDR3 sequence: CASSLAVAGGTDTQYF. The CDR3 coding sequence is TGTGCCAGCAGCTTAGCGGTAGCGGGGGGCACAGATACGCAGTATTTT.

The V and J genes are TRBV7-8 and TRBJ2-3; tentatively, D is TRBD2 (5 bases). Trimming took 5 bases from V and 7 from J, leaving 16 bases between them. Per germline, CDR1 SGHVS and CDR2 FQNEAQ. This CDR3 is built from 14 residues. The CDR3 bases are TGTGCCAGCAGCCCGAGGGCGGAATACTATACGCAGTATTTT. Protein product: CASSPRAEYYTQYF.

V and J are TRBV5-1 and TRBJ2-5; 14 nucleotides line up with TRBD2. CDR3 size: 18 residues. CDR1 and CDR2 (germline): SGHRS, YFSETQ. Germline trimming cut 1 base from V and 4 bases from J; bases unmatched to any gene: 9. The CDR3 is CASSLSAGLAGDRETQYF. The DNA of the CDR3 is TGCGCCAGCAGCTTGTCGGCGGGACTAGCGGGGGATAGAGAGACCCAGTACTTC.

CDR3 nucleotide sequence: TGCGCCAGCAGCTTACTGGGACAGGGTTCAACAGATACGCAGTATTTT. This gives the protein CASSLLGQGSTDTQYF. The V and J genes are TRBV5-1 and TRBJ2-3; 9 positions match TRBD1. The V and J ends lost 2 bases and 3 bases, in that order; junction bases with no gene match: 7. Germline lookup yields CDR1 SGHRS and CDR2 YFSETQ. This CDR3 region has 16 residues.

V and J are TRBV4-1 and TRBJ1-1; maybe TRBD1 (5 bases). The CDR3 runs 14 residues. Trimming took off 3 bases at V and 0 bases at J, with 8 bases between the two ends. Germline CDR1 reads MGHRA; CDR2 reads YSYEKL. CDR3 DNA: TGCGCCAGCAGCCATCAGGGACTGAACACTGAAGCTTTCTTT. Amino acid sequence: CASSHQGLNTEAFF.

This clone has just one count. The CDR3 DNA is TGTGCCAGCAGCCCCGGCGGCTCCAACACCGGGGAGCTGTTTTTT. Translation gives CASSPGGSNTGELFF. The J gene is TRBJ2-2, the V gene TRBV5-4, with D uncertain. The CDR3 loop spans 15 amino acids. In germline, CDR1 is SGHNT, CDR2 YYREEE (reference sequence). Trimming shortened V by 4 bases and J by 2 bases, and 12 bases separated the two germline ends.

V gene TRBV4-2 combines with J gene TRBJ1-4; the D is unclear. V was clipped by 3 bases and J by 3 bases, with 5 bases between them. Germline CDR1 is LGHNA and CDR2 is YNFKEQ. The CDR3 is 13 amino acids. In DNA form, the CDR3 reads TGTGCCAGCAGCCAGCGGCCTAATGAAAAACTGTTTTTT. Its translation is CASSQRPNEKLFF.

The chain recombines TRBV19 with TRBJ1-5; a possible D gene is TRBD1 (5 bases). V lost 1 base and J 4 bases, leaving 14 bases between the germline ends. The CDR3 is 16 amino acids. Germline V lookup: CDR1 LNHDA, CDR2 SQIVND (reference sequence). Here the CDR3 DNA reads TGTGCCAGTAGTATAGGTAGTACAGGTGGAAATCAGCCCCAGCATTTT. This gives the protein CASSIGSTGGNQPQHF. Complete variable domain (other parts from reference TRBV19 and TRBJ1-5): DGGITQSPKYLFRKEGQNVTLSCEQNLNHDAMYWYRQDPGQGLRLIYYSQIVNDFQKGDIAEGYSVSREKKESFPLTVTSAQKNPTAFYLCASSIGSTGGNQPQHFGDGTRLSIL.

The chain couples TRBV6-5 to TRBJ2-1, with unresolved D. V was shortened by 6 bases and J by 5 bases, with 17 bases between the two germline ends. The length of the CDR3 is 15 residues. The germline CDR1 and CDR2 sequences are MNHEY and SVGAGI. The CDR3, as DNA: TGTGCCAGCAGCCCTGGGTCCATAGTGGACAATGAGCAGTTCTTC. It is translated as CASSPGSIVDNEQFF.

CDR3 sequence: CASSSGMNTEAFF. The CDR3 DNA sequence: TGTGCCAGCAGCTCCGGGATGAACACTGAAGCTTTCTTT. This chain uses TRBV7-3 with TRBJ1-1; D gene ambiguous. The CDR3 spans 13 residues. V lost 4 bases and J 0 bases, leaving 6 bases between the germline ends. Germline CDR1 is SGHTA and CDR2 is FQGTGA.

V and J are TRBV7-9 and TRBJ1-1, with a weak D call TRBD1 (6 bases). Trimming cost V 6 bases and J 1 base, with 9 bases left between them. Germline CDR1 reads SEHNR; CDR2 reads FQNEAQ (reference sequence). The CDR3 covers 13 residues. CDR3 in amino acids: CASRAQGNTEAFF. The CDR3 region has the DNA TGTGCCAGCAGGGCACAGGGGAACACTGAAGCTTTCTTT.

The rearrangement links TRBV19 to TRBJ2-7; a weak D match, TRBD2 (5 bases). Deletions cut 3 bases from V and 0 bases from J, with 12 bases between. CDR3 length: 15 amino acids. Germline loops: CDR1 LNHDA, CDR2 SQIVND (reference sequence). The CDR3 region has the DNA TGTGCCAGTAGTATGGCGAGCGGATACTCCTACGAGCAGTACTTC. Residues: CASSMASGYSYEQYF.